A selection of T cell receptor beta chains follows, all from one sample in a study of metastatic and nonmetastatic thyroid tumors. TCRdb re-clonotyped the PCR reads via MiXCR. Of 35,000 to 45,000 clones listed, less than 3.5% are singletons. The sequencing input was blood. The receptors stem from a female donor with papillary thyroid cancer or a benign thyroid nodule (not recorded which). Some clones in this sample may be carry-over from other donors' samples. The CDR3 runs from the conserved cysteine through the conserved F or W. Each record gives: V gene, J gene, D gene, clone size, CDR3 DNA, CDR3 protein. D genes are given only for firm matches. Size values are once, few and many counts, or a class for expanded clones, and some rows have none.

V gene: TRBV6-6; J gene: TRBJ2-1; D gene: .; clone size: many; CDR3 DNA: TGTGCCAGCAGTTACTCAGCGGAGTACAATGAGCAGTTCTTC; CDR3 protein: CASSYSAEYNEQFF
V gene: TRBV19; J gene: TRBJ2-6; D gene: .; clone size: .; CDR3 DNA: TGTGCCAGTAGTATTTCCGGGGCTGGGGCCAACGTCCTGACTTTC; CDR3 protein: CASSISGAGANVLTF
V gene: TRBV30; J gene: TRBJ1-1; D gene: .; clone size: many; CDR3 DNA: TGTGCCTGGAGTGTGGGCCGTGGGACTGAAGCTTTCTTT; CDR3 protein: CAWSVGRGTEAFF
V gene: TRBV15; J gene: TRBJ2-3; D gene: .; clone size: few; CDR3 DNA: TGTGCCACCAGCAGAGACGACGGAACAGATACGCAGTATTTT; CDR3 protein: CATSRDDGTDTQYF
V gene: TRBV20-1; J gene: TRBJ2-1; D gene: .; clone size: many; CDR3 DNA: TGCAGTGCTAGCTGGGGGCGTCTTGAGCAGTTCTTC; CDR3 protein: CSASWGRLEQFF
V gene: TRBV6-1; J gene: TRBJ2-1; D gene: TRBD2; clone size: many; CDR3 DNA: TGTGCCAGCAGTCCAAAAGGGACTAGCGGGAGAGGAGGCAATGAGCAGTTCTTC; CDR3 protein: CASSPKGTSGRGGNEQFF
V gene: TRBV6-1; J gene: TRBJ2-7; D gene: TRBD2; clone size: many; CDR3 DNA: TGTGCCAGCAGTGAAGAGCCTAGCGGGAGTTACGAGCAGTACTTC; CDR3 protein: CASSEEPSGSYEQYF
V gene: TRBV6-1; J gene: TRBJ2-2; D gene: TRBD1; clone size: many; CDR3 DNA: TGTGCCAGCAATGACCAGGGGGTAGCAGCAACGGGGGAGCTGTTTTTT; CDR3 protein: CASNDQGVAATGELFF
V gene: TRBV5-1; J gene: TRBJ2-5; D gene: .; clone size: many; CDR3 DNA: TGCGCCAGCAGCCCGGACGGCCTCCCGGGACAGACCCAGTACTTC; CDR3 protein: CASSPDGLPGQTQYF
V gene: TRBV6-4; J gene: TRBJ2-3; D gene: .; clone size: few; CDR3 DNA: TGTGCCAGCAGCTCGACTAGCACAGATACGCAGTATTTT; CDR3 protein: CASSSTSTDTQYF
V gene: TRBV7-9; J gene: TRBJ1-6; D gene: TRBD1; clone size: .; CDR3 DNA: TGTGCCAGCAGCCGTGAGACAGGGGCTACCTATAATTCACCCCTCCACTTT; CDR3 protein: CASSRETGATYNSPLHF
V gene: TRBV12-3/TRBV12-4; J gene: TRBJ1-1; D gene: .; clone size: many; CDR3 DNA: TGTGCCAGCAGTTTACAAGCTAGTGAAGCTTTCTTT; CDR3 protein: CASSLQASEAFF
V gene: TRBV6-6; J gene: TRBJ2-7; D gene: .; clone size: few; CDR3 DNA: TGTGCCAGCAGTTACTCGAGGTCGGCCGGCACCTCCTACGAGCAGTACTTC; CDR3 protein: CASSYSRSAGTSYEQYF
V gene: TRBV20-1; J gene: TRBJ2-2; D gene: .; clone size: many; CDR3 DNA: TGCAGTGCTAGAGCTCCTAAGGGACTGGGGATTGGCGGGGAGCTGTTTTTT; CDR3 protein: CSARAPKGLGIGGELFF
V gene: TRBV6-2/TRBV6-3; J gene: TRBJ1-6; D gene: TRBD1; clone size: few; CDR3 DNA: TGTGCCAACAGTTTCGCCGACAGGGTTTCTTCACCCCTCCACTTT; CDR3 protein: CANSFADRVSSPLHF
V gene: TRBV6-1; J gene: TRBJ2-7; D gene: .; clone size: .; CDR3 DNA: TGTGCCAGCAGTCAACGGGGGCAGTTCTACGAGCAGTACTTC; CDR3 protein: CASSQRGQFYEQYF
V gene: TRBV9; J gene: TRBJ2-3; D gene: TRBD1; clone size: few; CDR3 DNA: TGTGCCAGCAGCCTACTAACAGGGGCGGATACGCAGTATTTT; CDR3 protein: CASSLLTGADTQYF
V gene: TRBV7-6; J gene: TRBJ2-7; D gene: .; clone size: .; CDR3 DNA: TGTGCCAGCAACCCACGGCAGGGAGGACAATACGAGCAGTACTTC; CDR3 protein: CASNPRQGGQYEQYF
V gene: TRBV14; J gene: TRBJ1-3; D gene: TRBD1; clone size: many; CDR3 DNA: TGTGCCAGCAGCTTACAGGGGGTGACGTCTGGAAACACCATATATTTT; CDR3 protein: CASSLQGVTSGNTIYF
V gene: TRBV20-1; J gene: TRBJ2-3; D gene: .; clone size: few; CDR3 DNA: TGCAGTGCTACTACCCCAGGGAATACGCAGTATTTT; CDR3 protein: CSATTPGNTQYF
V gene: TRBV24-1; J gene: TRBJ2-1; D gene: TRBD1; clone size: .; CDR3 DNA: TGTGCCACCAGTGATTTGAGGACAGGGGGCGCGGTGGGGAATGAGCAGTTCTTC; CDR3 protein: CATSDLRTGGAVGNEQFF
V gene: TRBV12-3/TRBV12-4; J gene: TRBJ1-1; D gene: TRBD1; clone size: few; CDR3 DNA: TGTGCCAGCAGTTTCGAAGGGACAGGGGGAAACGCTTTCTTT; CDR3 protein: CASSFEGTGGNAFF
V gene: TRBV6-1; J gene: TRBJ2-1; D gene: TRBD2; clone size: many; CDR3 DNA: TGTGCCAGCACTTGGCTAGCGGGAGGTTATAAGGCTGAGCAGTTCTTC; CDR3 protein: CASTWLAGGYKAEQFF
V gene: TRBV2; J gene: TRBJ1-2; D gene: .; clone size: many; CDR3 DNA: TGTGCCAGCAGTGATCTACCGAGGGATGGCTACACCTTC; CDR3 protein: CASSDLPRDGYTF
V gene: TRBV6-1; J gene: TRBJ2-7; D gene: .; clone size: many; CDR3 DNA: TGTGCCAGCAGTAAAAACCGGGACACCTACGAGCAGTACTTC; CDR3 protein: CASSKNRDTYEQYF
V gene: TRBV5-4; J gene: TRBJ2-7; D gene: TRBD2; clone size: many; CDR3 DNA: TGTGCCAGCAGCTTGCCCGGGACTAGCGGGGTCGAGCAGTACTTC; CDR3 protein: CASSLPGTSGVEQYF
V gene: TRBV28; J gene: TRBJ2-3; D gene: .; clone size: few; CDR3 DNA: TGTGCCAGCAGTATCGGGACATCTAGCACAGATACGCAGTATTTT; CDR3 protein: CASSIGTSSTDTQYF
V gene: TRBV19; J gene: TRBJ1-4; D gene: TRBD1; clone size: many; CDR3 DNA: TGTGCCAGTCGGCAAGACAGGGGAGTAGGAAAACTGTTTTTT; CDR3 protein: CASRQDRGVGKLFF
V gene: TRBV7-2; J gene: TRBJ2-7; D gene: .; clone size: .; CDR3 DNA: TGTGCCAGCAGCCTGGGACATCACAGCTCCTACGAGCAGTACTTC; CDR3 protein: CASSLGHHSSYEQYF
V gene: TRBV20-1; J gene: TRBJ1-2; D gene: .; clone size: .; CDR3 DNA: TGCAGTGCTAGGGTATCACAGGGAACGGACTATGGCTACACCTTC; CDR3 protein: CSARVSQGTDYGYTF
V gene: TRBV20-1; J gene: TRBJ2-1; D gene: .; clone size: few; CDR3 DNA: TGCAGTGCTAGAGGGCCGGCGTACAATGAGACGTTCTTC; CDR3 protein: CSARGPAYNETFF
V gene: TRBV6-5; J gene: TRBJ2-7; D gene: TRBD2; clone size: .; CDR3 DNA: TGTGCCAGCAGTTACCTAGCGGGGTTTTCGCACGAGCAGTACTTC; CDR3 protein: CASSYLAGFSHEQYF
V gene: TRBV20-1; J gene: TRBJ2-1; D gene: TRBD2; clone size: few; CDR3 DNA: TGCAGTGCTTTCAGCGGGAGTACCCTTGGGAATGAGCAGTTCTTC; CDR3 protein: CSAFSGSTLGNEQFF
V gene: TRBV14; J gene: TRBJ2-7; D gene: .; clone size: many; CDR3 DNA: TGTGCCAGCAGGGAAGCCGGAGCTGGTGAGCAGTACTTC; CDR3 protein: CASREAGAGEQYF
V gene: TRBV27; J gene: TRBJ1-1; D gene: TRBD1; clone size: many; CDR3 DNA: TGTGCCAGCAGAAAAAGACAGGGGTTGAACACTGAAGCTTTCTTT; CDR3 protein: CASRKRQGLNTEAFF
V gene: TRBV20-1; J gene: TRBJ2-1; D gene: .; clone size: few; CDR3 DNA: TGCAGTGCTAGAGGGGGTTTAGGACTCCTTGGTGAGCAGTTCTTC; CDR3 protein: CSARGGLGLLGEQFF
V gene: TRBV6-1; J gene: TRBJ2-1; D gene: .; clone size: .; CDR3 DNA: TGTGCCAGCAGTCCAATAACCTTGGGGATACAGTTCTTC; CDR3 protein: CASSPITLGIQFF
V gene: TRBV5-1; J gene: TRBJ2-1; D gene: .; clone size: many; CDR3 DNA: TGCGCCAGCAGCCTCAACAGGGAACAGTTCTTC; CDR3 protein: CASSLNREQFF
V gene: TRBV20-1; J gene: TRBJ1-1; D gene: .; clone size: few; CDR3 DNA: TGCAGTGCTTCCCGGGTTATGAACACTGAAGCTTTCTTT; CDR3 protein: CSASRVMNTEAFF
V gene: TRBV27; J gene: TRBJ1-5; D gene: .; clone size: many; CDR3 DNA: TGTGCCAGCAGCCATCGGGGGTTAGCCCAGCATTTT; CDR3 protein: CASSHRGLAQHF
V gene: TRBV20-1; J gene: TRBJ2-7; D gene: .; clone size: many; CDR3 DNA: TGCAGTGCTAGAGATCGGTTCGGGAGTAGCGACGAGCAGTACTTC; CDR3 protein: CSARDRFGSSDEQYF
V gene: TRBV6-2/TRBV6-3; J gene: TRBJ2-1; D gene: TRBD2; clone size: few; CDR3 DNA: TGTGCCAGCAAGGGGACTAGCGGCTACAATGAGCAGTTCTTC; CDR3 protein: CASKGTSGYNEQFF
V gene: TRBV20-1; J gene: TRBJ2-7; D gene: TRBD1; clone size: few; CDR3 DNA: TGCAGTGCTCTAAATACAGGGGGCAGTGACGAGCAGTACTTC; CDR3 protein: CSALNTGGSDEQYF
V gene: TRBV15; J gene: TRBJ1-1; D gene: TRBD1; clone size: many; CDR3 DNA: TGTGCCACCAGCTGGCCGGGACAGGGAAAGACTGAAGCTTTCTTT; CDR3 protein: CATSWPGQGKTEAFF
V gene: TRBV5-4; J gene: TRBJ1-3; D gene: .; clone size: .; CDR3 DNA: TGTGCCAGCAGATTGGATCCCTCTGGAAACACCATATATTTT; CDR3 protein: CASRLDPSGNTIYF
V gene: TRBV12-3/TRBV12-4; J gene: TRBJ2-2; D gene: TRBD2; clone size: .; CDR3 DNA: TGTGCCAGCAGTTCTTACGGCGGACTAGCGGGCTATACCGGGGAGCTGTTTTTT; CDR3 protein: CASSSYGGLAGYTGELFF
V gene: TRBV20-1; J gene: TRBJ2-1; D gene: TRBD2; clone size: few; CDR3 DNA: TGCAGTGCTAGAGATGGGACTAGCGTCTACAATGAGCAGTTCTTC; CDR3 protein: CSARDGTSVYNEQFF
V gene: TRBV6-4; J gene: TRBJ1-6; D gene: .; clone size: many; CDR3 DNA: TGTGCCAGCAGTGTCGCCAATAATTCACCCCTCCACTTT; CDR3 protein: CASSVANNSPLHF
V gene: TRBV7-2; J gene: TRBJ2-7; D gene: TRBD1; clone size: .; CDR3 DNA: TGTGCCAGCAGCCCTCGGACAGGGGGCTACGAGCAGTACTTC; CDR3 protein: CASSPRTGGYEQYF
V gene: TRBV20-1; J gene: TRBJ1-6; D gene: .; clone size: many; CDR3 DNA: TGCAGTGCTAGTAGGAGCTCCTATAATTCACCCCTCCACTTT; CDR3 protein: CSASRSSYNSPLHF
V gene: TRBV3-1; J gene: TRBJ2-7; D gene: TRBD1; clone size: many; CDR3 DNA: TGTGCCAGCAGCCAAGCCACAGGGGGGTTCTACGAGCAGTACTTC; CDR3 protein: CASSQATGGFYEQYF